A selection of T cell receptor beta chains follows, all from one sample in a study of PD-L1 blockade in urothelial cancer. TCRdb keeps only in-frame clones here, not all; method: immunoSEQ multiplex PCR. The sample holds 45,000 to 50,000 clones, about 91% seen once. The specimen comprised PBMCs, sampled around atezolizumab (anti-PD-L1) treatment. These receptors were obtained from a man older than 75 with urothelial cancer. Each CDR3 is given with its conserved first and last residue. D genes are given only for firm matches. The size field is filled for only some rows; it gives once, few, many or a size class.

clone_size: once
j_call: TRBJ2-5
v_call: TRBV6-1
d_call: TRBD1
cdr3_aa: CASSTGVGQETQYF
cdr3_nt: TGTGCCAGCAGTACAGGGGTTGGCCAAGAGACCCAGTACTTC

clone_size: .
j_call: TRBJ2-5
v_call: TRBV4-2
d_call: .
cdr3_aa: CASSQDPGERWETQYF
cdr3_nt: TGTGCCAGCAGCCAAGATCCGGGGGAAAGGTGGGAGACCCAGTACTTC

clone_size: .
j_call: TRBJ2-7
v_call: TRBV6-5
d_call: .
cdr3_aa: CASSYSFRGRYEQYF
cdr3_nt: TGTGCCAGCAGTTACTCGTTCAGGGGCCGGTACGAGCAGTACTTC

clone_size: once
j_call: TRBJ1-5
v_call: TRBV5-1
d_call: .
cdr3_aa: CASSLDPFSNQPQHF
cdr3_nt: TGCGCCAGCAGCTTGGATCCGTTTAGCAATCAGCCCCAGCATTTT

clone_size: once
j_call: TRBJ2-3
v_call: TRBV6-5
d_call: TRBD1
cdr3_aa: CASSPGTGREDTQYF
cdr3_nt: TGTGCCAGCAGTCCCGGGACAGGGCGTGAGGATACGCAGTATTTT

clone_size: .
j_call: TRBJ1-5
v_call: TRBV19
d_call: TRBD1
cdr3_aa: CASSVVGTGGQQPQHF
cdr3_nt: TGTGCCAGTAGTGTAGTTGGGACAGGCGGTCAACAGCCCCAGCATTTT

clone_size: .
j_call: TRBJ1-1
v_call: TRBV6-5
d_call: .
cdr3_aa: CASTRGTEAFF
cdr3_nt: TGTGCCAGCACCAGGGGCACTGAAGCTTTCTTT

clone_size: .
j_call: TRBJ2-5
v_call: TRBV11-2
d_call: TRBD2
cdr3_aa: CASRWGTSGRASQETQYF
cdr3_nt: TGTGCCAGCAGGTGGGGGACTAGCGGGAGGGCCTCGCAAGAGACCCAGTACTTC

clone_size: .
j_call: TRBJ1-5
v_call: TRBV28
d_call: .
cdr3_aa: CASRGQGTGQPQHF
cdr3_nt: TGTGCCAGCAGGGGGCAGGGGACGGGTCAGCCCCAGCATTTT

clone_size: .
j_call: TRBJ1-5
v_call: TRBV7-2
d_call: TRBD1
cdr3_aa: CASSLGTGGSNQPQHF
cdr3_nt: TGTGCCAGCAGCCTAGGGACAGGGGGATCGAATCAGCCCCAGCATTTT

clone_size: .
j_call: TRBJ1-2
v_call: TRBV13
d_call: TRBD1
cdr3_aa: CASSLDSGDRGNGYTF
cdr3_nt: TGTGCCAGCAGCTTAGATTCCGGGGACAGGGGGAACGGCTACACCTTC

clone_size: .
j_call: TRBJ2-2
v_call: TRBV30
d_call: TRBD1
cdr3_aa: CAWSVPGTATGELFF
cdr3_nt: TGTGCCTGGAGTGTACCCGGGACAGCCACCGGGGAGCTGTTTTTT

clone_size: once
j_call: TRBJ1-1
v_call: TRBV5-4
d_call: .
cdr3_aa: CASSDPGQNTEAFF
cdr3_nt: TGTGCCAGCAGCGACCCGGGACAAAACACTGAAGCTTTCTTT

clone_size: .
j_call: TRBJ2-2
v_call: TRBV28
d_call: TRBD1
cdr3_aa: CASSDGTGDTGELFF
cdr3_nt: TGTGCCAGCAGCGACGGGACAGGGGACACCGGGGAGCTGTTTTTT

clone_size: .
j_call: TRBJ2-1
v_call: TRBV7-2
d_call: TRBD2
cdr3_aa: CASSLELREAYNEQFF
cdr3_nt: TGTGCCAGCAGCTTAGAGCTTCGGGAGGCGTACAATGAGCAGTTCTTC

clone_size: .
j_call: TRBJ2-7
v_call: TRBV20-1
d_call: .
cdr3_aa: CSAREVYEQYF
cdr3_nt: TGCAGTGCTAGGGAGGTCTACGAGCAGTACTTC

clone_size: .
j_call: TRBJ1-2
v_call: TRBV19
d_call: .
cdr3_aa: CASSFWEASNYGYTF
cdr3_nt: TGTGCCAGTAGTTTTTGGGAGGCCTCTAACTATGGCTACACCTTC

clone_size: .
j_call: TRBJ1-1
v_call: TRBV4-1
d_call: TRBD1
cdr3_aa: CASSPHAWTGGTEAFF
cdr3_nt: TGCGCCAGCAGCCCCCACGCGTGGACAGGGGGCACTGAAGCTTTCTTT

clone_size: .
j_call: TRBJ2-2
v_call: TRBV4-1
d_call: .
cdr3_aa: CASSHRRDTLNTGELFF
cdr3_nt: TGCGCCAGCAGCCATCGCCGGGACACACTAAACACCGGGGAGCTGTTTTTT

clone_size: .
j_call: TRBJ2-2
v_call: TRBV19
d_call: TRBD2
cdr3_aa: CASSIQRGTGELFF
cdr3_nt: TGTGCCAGTAGTATCCAGCGGGGCACCGGGGAGCTGTTTTTT

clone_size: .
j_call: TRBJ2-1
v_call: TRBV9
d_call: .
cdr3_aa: CASSVAGVPNEQFF
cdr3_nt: TGTGCCAGCAGCGTAGCGGGGGTTCCCAATGAGCAGTTCTTC

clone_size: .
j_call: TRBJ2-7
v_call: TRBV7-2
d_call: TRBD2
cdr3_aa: CASSLSGGAAISYEQYF
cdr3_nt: TGTGCCAGCAGCTTAAGCGGGGGCGCGGCGATTTCCTACGAGCAGTACTTC

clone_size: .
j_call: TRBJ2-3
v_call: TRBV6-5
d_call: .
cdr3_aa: CASKRGSTDTQYF
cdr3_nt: TGTGCCAGCAAGAGGGGGAGCACAGATACGCAGTATTTT

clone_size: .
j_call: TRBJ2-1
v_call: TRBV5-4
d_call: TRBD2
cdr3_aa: CASSFSTSVYNEQFF
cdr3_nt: TGTGCCAGCAGCTTCTCGACTAGCGTTTACAATGAGCAGTTCTTC

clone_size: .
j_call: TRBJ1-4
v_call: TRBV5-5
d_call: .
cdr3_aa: CASNLSPQGQGGEKLFF
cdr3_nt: TGTGCCAGCAACTTATCCCCGCAGGGGCAGGGAGGGGAAAAACTGTTTTTT

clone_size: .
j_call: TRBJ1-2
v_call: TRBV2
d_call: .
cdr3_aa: CASTGSGMSGYTF
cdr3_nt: TGTGCCAGCACTGGATCGGGGATGAGTGGCTACACCTTC

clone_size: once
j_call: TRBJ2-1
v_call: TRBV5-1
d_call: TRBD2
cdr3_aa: CASSPTTGTSGNEQFF
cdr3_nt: TGCGCCAGCAGCCCCACTACCGGGACTAGCGGTAATGAGCAGTTCTTC